Below, 7 T cell receptor beta chains from the same sample are listed, as sequenced in a study of cytomegalovirus exposure and HLA in healthy donors. The PCR ran on 60 Vbeta and 13 Jbeta primers. Generated by immunoSEQ multiplex PCR, the TCRdb table keeps only in-frame clones and is missing some. The top ten clones hold more than 1.3% of a sample with tens of thousands of clones, 76% of them seen once. The sequencing input was PBMCs. The receptor set was obtained from a male donor in good health and CMV-seronegative.

The chain employs TRBV29-1 and TRBJ2-1, with 9 bases lining up with TRBD2. Trimming removed 4 bases from V and 0 bases from J; junction bases left unmatched: 7. Germline loops: CDR1 SQVTM, CDR2 ANQGSEA. There are 16 residues in the CDR3. CDR3 region: CSVVRLAGSSYNEQFF. The CDR3 DNA sequence: TGCAGCGTTGTTCGCCTAGCGGGGAGCTCCTACAATGAGCAGTTCTTC.

The chain joins TRBV27 to TRBJ1-2; a possible D gene is TRBD1 (5 bases). The CDR3 extends over 13 amino acids. Germline V gene lookup returns CDR1 MNHEY and CDR2 SMNVEV (reference sequence). V dropped 8 bases and J dropped 5 bases, with 15 bases sitting between them. The CDR3 bases are TGTGCCAGCCTTGGGGCGACTTCATATGGCTACACCTTC. It yields the protein CASLGATSYGYTF.

CDR3 amino acids: CASSPNPQNQPQHF. DNA of the CDR3: TGTGCCAGCAGCCCGAACCCCCAGAATCAGCCCCAGCATTTT. The rearrangement joins TRBV5-4 to TRBJ1-5; D ambiguous. V was clipped by 4 bases and J by 4 bases, with 12 bases between them. This CDR3 is built from 14 residues. The V gene's germline CDR1 is SGHNT and CDR2 YYREEE (reference sequence).

This clone was recorded a few times. The rearrangement joins TRBV6-6 to TRBJ1-5, with 10 nucleotides matching TRBD1. Germline values: CDR1 MNHNY, CDR2 SVGAGI (reference sequence). This CDR3 comprises 13 residues. With V trimmed by 6 bases and J by 4 bases, 0 bases remained unmatched. The CDR3 DNA reads as TGTGCCAGCAGGGGACAGGGGAATCAGCCCCAGCATTTT. This gives the protein CASRGQGNQPQHF.

V and J are TRBV5-1 and TRBJ2-1, with D tentatively TRBD1 (5 bases). Trimming took off 0 bases at V and 4 bases at J, with 11 bases between the two ends. Germline CDR1 is SGHRS and CDR2 is YFSETQ. The CDR3 has 15 amino acids. Here the CDR3 reads CASSLGAGQYNEQFF. Here the CDR3 DNA reads TGCGCCAGCAGCTTGGGGGCAGGGCAGTACAATGAGCAGTTCTTC.

The chain has TRBV18 and TRBJ1-2; possible D gene TRBD1, 6 bases. The length of the CDR3 is 15 residues. From germline, CDR1 is KGHSH and CDR2 LQKENI. The V end lost 0 bases, the J end lost 4 bases, and 12 bases lay between the germline ends. The CDR3 DNA follows: TGTGCCAGCTCACCACCAGGGGGGACTAGCTATGGCTACACCTTC. Protein sequence: CASSPPGGTSYGYTF.

V usage is TRBV11-2 and J usage is TRBJ2-1, with 8 bases identical to TRBD2. Germline values: CDR1 SGHAT, CDR2 FQNNGV. Losses at the gene ends were 8 bases for V and 0 bases for J; bases not matched to a gene: 6. CDR3 length: 15 amino acids. In nucleotides, the CDR3 is TGTGCCAGCTCTCTAGCGGGTGCCTCCTACAATGAGCAGTTCTTC. Residues: CASSLAGASYNEQFF.